This T cell receptor beta chain stems from a study of blood T cell repertoires in COVID-19. Study-level information: The United States, Italy and Spain provided the acute and convalescent COVID-19 samples. Sources were T cells, B-cell-depleted T cells, or PBMCs; the material itself was cDNA or gDNA.

The assay was immunoSEQ multiplex PCR, and TCRdb's table has in-frame clones only and misses some. The sample lists around 97,000 clones, roughly 79% seen once, with about 10% in the top ten. Per germline, CDR1 MNHEY and CDR2 SVGEGT. Losses at the gene ends were 6 bases for V and 0 bases for J; bases not matched to a gene: 4. The CDR3 runs 15 residues. The clonotype originates from a man aged 70-80 years with acute or convalescent COVID-19. Sequencing was carried out using peripheral blood. The V gene is TRBV6-2 or TRBV6-3, the J gene TRBJ1-4; 7 bases align to TRBD1. Here the CDR3 reads CASSSGQATNEKLFF. CDR3 in DNA: TGTGCCAGCAGCTCCGGACAGGCAACTAATGAAAAACTGTTTTTT.